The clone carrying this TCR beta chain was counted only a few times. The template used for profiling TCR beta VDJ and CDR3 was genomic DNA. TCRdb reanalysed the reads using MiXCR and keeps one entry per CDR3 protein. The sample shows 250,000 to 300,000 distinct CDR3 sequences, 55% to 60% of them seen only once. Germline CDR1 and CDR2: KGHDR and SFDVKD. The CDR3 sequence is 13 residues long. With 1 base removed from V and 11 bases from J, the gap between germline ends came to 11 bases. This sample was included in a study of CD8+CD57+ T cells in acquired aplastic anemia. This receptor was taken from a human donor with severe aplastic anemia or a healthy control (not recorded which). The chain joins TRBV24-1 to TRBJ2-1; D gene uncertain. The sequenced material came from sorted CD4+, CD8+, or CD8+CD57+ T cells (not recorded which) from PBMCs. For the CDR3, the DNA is TGTGCCACCAGTGATTTAGGCCTAGGACAGCAGTTCTTC. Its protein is CATSDLGLGQQFF.